The clone carrying this T cell receptor beta chain has at least ten counts. The antigen remains unidentified. Germline V gives CDR1 SGHTA, CDR2 FQGNSA. Deletions cut 3 bases from V and 1 base from J, with 10 bases between. The CDR3 extends over 15 amino acids. The data were obtained in a study of regulatory T cells in long-lasting Graves disease. Notes on the study in general: A greater number of public clonotypes (under 3,000) was shared by persistent patients than by new patients (just over 950).

The time point is: newly diagnosed GD, antithyroid drugs for less than 3 months. With RNA extracted from PBMCs as input, the TCR library was made. Combining iRepertoire HTBI primers with Arm-PCR of CDR3 regions, the authors built TCR beta libraries. TCRdb passed the multiplex PCR reads through MiXCR, listing each CDR3 protein once. Of 250,000 or so distinct CDR3 sequences in the sample, over 20% were seen once. V and J are TRBV7-2 and TRBJ1-5; no reliable D call. This receptor was obtained from a female donor with Graves disease. Sequences were derived from peripheral blood mononuclear cells (PBMCs), sampled at new diagnosis, from a patient treated with antithyroid drugs. The CDR3 sequence is CASSFSQLSNQPQHF. DNA of the CDR3: TGTGCCAGCAGCTTCTCGCAGCTGAGCAATCAGCCCCAGCATTTT.